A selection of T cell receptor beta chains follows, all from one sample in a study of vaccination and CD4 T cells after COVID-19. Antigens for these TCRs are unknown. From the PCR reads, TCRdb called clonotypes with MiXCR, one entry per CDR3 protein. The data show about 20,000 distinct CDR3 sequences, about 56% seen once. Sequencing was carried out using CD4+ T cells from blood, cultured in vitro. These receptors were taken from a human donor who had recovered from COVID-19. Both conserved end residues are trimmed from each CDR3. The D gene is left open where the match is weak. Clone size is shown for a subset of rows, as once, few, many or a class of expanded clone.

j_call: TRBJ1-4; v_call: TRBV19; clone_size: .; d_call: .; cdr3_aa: ASSSGDTNEKLF
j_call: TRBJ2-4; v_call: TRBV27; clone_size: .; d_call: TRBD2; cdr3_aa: ASSLAGGSAKNIQY
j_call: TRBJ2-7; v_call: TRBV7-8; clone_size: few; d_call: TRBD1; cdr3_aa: ASSPGQGYEQY
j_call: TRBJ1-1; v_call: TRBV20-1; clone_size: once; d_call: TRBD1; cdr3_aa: SAREPPGGWGTEAF
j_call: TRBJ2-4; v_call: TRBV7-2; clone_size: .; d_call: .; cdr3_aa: ASSLAGAGNIQY
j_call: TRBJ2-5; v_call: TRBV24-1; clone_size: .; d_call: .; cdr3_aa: ATSLGVGETQY
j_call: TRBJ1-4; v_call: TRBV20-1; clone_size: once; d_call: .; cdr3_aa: SARPGHGDEKLF
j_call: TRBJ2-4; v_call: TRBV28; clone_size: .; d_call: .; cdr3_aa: ASSGVGSKNIQY
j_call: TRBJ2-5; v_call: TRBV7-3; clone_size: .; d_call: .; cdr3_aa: ASSLSPRETQY
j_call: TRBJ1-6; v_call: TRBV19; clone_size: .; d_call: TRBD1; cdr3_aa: ASSTTTGTGSSPLH
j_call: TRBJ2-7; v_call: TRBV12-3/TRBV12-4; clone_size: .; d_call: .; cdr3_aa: ASSLDLFSYEQY
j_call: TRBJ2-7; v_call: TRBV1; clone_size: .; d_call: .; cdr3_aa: TSSQEDRGHEQY
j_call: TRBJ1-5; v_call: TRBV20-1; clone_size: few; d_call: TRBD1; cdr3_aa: SVQYRGWEYIAQQPQH
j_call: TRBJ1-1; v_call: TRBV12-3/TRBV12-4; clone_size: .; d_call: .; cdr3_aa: ASSLTPPNTEAF
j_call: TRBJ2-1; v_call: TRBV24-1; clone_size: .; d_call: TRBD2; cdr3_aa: ATSDRWTSGSLSYNEQF
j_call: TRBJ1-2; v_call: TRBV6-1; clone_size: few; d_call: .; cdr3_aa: ASRPLRRSSNYGYT
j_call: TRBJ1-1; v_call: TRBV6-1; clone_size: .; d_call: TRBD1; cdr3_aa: ASTRQGSSAASMNTEAF
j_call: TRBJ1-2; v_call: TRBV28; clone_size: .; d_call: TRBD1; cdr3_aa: ASSSEGTGRIYGYT